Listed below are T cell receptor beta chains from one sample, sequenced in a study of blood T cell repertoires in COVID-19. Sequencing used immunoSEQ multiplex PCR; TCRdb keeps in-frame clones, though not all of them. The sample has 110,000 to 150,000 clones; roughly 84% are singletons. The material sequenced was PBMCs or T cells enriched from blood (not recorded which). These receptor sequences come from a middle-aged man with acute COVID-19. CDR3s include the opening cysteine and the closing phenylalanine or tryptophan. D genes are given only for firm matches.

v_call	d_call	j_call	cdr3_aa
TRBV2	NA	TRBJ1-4	CASSEAGEGSEKLFF
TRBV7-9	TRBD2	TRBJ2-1	CASSLGGASGSFNEQFF
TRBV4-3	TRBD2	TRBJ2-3	CASSQDGGVAGAEDTQYF
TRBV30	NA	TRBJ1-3	CAWSYSGNTIYF
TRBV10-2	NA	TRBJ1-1	CASGVPEGVLEAFF
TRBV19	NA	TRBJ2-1	CASSRPDFGSISYNEQFF
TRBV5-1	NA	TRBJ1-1	CASSFSGTKYLNTEAFF
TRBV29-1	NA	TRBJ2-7	CSVSSGYEQYF
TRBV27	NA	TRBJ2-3	CASNLGAASTDTQYF
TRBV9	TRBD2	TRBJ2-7	CASGMFSSGTYEQYF
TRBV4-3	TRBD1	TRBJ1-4	CASSQAGQAPNEKLFF
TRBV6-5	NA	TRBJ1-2	CASSFIRGYGYTF
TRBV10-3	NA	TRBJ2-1	CAISTTGNDNEQFF
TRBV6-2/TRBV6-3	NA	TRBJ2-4	CASSYGTPGTNIQYF
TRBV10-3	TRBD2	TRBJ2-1	CAIRDTGTNYNEQFF
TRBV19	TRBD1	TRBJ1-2	CASSRNRGVGGYTF
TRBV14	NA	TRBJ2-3	CASSQDPGSSTDTQYF
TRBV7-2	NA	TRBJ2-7	CASSVGLTSYEQYF
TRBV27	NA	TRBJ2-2	CASSSLSLLGELFF
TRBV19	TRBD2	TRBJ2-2	CASNPGGGTGELFF
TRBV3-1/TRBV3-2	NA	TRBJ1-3	CASSQDLGSSGNTIYF
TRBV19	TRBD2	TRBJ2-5	CASRSGREAAETQYF
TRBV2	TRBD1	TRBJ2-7	CASLRDRTSYEQYF
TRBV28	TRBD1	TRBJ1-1	CASSRTGTGSGTEAFF
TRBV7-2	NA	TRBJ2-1	CASSLGTNNEQFF
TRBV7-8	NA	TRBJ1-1	CASSLGGATEAFF
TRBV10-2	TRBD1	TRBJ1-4	CASSGTGTNEKLFF
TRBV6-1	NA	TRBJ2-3	CASSEARSTDTQYF
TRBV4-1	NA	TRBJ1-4	CASSQGEGTRLEEKLFF
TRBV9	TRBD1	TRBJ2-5	CASSVERGRRETQYF
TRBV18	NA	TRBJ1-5	CASSPAPNQPQHF
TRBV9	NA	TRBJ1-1	CASSQRAGWNTEAFF
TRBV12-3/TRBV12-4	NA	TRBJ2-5	CASRVQYQETQYF
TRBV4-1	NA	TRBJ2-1	CASSPLGAEQFF
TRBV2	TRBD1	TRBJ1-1	CASSEADRGGTEAFF
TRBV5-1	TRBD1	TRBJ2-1	CASSLGQGISYNEQFF
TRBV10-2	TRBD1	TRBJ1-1	CASSESGQVTEAFF
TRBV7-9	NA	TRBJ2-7	CASSSDEQYF
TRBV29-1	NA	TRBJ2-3	CSVAGAAGGGTDTQYF
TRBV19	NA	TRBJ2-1	CASSPRQVPMVEQFF
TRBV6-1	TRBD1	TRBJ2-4	CASSEGTGKNIQYF
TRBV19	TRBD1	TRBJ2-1	CASSWDRPNEQFF
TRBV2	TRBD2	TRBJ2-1	CASSSGGASGNEQFF
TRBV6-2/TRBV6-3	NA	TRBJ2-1	CASSFALVNEQFF
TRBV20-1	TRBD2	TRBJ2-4	CSASGGTSENIQYF
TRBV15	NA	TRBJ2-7	CATSTREGLAVNPYEQYF